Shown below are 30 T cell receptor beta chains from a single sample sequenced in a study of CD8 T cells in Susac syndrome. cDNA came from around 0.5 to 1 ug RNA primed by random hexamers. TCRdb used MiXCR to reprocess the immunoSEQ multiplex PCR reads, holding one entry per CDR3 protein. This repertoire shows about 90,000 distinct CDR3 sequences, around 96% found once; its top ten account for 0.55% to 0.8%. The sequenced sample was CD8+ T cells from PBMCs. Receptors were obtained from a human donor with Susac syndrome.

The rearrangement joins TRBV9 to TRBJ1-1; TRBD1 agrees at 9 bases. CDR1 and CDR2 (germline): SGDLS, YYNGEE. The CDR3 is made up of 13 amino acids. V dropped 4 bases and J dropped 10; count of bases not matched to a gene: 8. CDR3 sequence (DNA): TGTGCCAGCAGCCCCCGGACAGGGGAGGGAGCTTTCTTT. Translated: CASSPRTGEGAFF.

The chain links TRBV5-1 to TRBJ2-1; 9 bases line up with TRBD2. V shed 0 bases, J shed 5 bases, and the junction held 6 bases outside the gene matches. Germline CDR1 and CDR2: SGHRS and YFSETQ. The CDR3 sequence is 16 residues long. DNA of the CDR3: TGCGCCAGCAGCTTGGGTCTAGCGGGGAGCCACAATGAGCAGTTCTTC. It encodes CASSLGLAGSHNEQFF. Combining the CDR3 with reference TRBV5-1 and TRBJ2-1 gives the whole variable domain KAGVTQTPRYLIKTRGQQVTLSCSPISGHRSVSWYQQTPGQGLQFLFEYFSETQRNKGNFPGRFSGRQFSNSRSEMNVSTLELGDSALYLCASSLGLAGSHNEQFFGPGTRLTVL.

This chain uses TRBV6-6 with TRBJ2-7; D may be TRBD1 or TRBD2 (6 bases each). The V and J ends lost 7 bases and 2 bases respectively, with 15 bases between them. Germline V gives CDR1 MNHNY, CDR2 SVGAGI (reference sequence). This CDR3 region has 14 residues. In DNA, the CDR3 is TGTGCCAGCACCCAGGGGTGGGGGGCCTACGAGCAGTACTTC. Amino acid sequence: CASTQGWGAYEQYF.

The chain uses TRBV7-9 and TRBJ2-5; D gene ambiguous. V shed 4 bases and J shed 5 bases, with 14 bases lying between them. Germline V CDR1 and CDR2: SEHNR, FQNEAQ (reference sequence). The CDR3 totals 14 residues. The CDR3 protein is CASSSPEYPETQYF. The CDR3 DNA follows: TGTGCCAGCAGCTCGCCGGAATACCCGGAGACCCAGTACTTC.

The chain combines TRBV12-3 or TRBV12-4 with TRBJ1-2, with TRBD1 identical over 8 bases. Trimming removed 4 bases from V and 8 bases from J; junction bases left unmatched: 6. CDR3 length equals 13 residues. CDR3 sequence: CASSSYGQGGYTF. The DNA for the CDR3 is TGTGCCAGCAGTTCCTACGGACAGGGCGGCTACACCTTC.

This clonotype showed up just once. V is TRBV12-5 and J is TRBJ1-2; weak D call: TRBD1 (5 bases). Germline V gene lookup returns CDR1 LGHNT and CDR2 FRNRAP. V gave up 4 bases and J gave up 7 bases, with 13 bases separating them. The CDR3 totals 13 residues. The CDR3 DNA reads TGTGCTAGTGGTTACGGAGGGACGAGTGGCTACACCTTC. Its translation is CASGYGGTSGYTF.

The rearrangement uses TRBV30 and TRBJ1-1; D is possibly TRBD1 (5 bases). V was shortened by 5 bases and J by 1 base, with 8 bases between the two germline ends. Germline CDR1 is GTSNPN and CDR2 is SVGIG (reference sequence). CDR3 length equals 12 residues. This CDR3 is CAWDTGNTEAFF. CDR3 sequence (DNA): TGTGCCTGGGACACAGGGAACACTGAAGCTTTCTTT.

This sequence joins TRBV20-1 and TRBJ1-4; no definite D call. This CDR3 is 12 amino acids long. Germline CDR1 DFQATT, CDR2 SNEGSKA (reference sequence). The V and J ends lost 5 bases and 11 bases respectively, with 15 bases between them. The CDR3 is CSASETATKLFF. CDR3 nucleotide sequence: TGCAGTGCTTCCGAAACGGCTACGAAACTGTTTTTT.

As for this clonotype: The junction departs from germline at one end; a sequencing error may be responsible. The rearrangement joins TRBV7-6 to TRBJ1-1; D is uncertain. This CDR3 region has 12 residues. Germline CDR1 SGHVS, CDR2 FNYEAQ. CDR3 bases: TGTGCCAGCAGCTTAAGAAACAGTGAAGCTTTCTTT. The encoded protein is CASSLRNSEAFF. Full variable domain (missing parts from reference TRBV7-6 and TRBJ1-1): GAGVSQSPRYKVTKRGQDVALRCDPISGHVSLYWYRQALGQGPEFLTYFNYEAQQDKSGLPNDRFSAERPEGSISTLTIQRTEQRDSAMYRCASSLRNSEAFFGQGTRLTVV.

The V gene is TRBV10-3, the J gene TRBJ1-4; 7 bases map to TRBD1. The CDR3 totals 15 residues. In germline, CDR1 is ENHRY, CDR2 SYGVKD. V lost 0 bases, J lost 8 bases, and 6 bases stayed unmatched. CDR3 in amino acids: CAISESNRGFEKLFF. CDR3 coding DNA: TGTGCCATCAGTGAGTCGAACAGGGGTTTCGAAAAACTGTTTTTT.

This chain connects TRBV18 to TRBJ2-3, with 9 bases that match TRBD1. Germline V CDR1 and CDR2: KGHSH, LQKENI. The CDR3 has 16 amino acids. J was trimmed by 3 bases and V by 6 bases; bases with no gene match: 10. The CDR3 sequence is CASSRQHRGQTDTQYF. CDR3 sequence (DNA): TGTGCCAGCTCCCGTCAACACAGGGGGCAAACAGATACGCAGTATTTT.

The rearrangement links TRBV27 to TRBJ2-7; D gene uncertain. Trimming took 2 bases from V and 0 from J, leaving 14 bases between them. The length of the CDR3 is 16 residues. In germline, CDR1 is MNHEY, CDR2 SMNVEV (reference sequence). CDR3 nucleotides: TGTGCCAGCAGTTTAAATCTCCTTCCTAGCTCCTACGAGCAGTACTTC. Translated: CASSLNLLPSSYEQYF.

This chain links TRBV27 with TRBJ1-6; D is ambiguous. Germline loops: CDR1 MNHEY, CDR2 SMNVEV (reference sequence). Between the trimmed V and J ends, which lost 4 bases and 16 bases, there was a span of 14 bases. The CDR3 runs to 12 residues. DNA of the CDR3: TGTGCCAGCAGTTCCACTCCCGGCCGGCTCCACTTT. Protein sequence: CASSSTPGRLHF.

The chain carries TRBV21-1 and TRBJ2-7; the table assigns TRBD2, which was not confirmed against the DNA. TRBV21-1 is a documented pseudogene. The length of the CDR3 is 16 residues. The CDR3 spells CASNRWKRGVSYEQYF. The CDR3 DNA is TGTGCCAGCAATCGTTGGAAGCGGGGGGTTTCCTACGAGCAGTACTTC.

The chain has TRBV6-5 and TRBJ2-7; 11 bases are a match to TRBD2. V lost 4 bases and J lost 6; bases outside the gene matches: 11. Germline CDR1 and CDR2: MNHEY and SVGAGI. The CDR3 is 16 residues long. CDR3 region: CASSSLAAGLAGEQYF. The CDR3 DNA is TGTGCCAGCAGTTCCCTCGCAGCCGGACTAGCGGGCGAGCAGTACTTC.

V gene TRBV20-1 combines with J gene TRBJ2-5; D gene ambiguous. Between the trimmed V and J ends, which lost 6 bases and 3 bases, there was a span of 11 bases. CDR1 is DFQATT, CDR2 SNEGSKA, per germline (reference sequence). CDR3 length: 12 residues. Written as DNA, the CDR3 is TGCAGTGCCCAACGGGTCGAAGAGACCCAGTACTTC. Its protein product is CSAQRVEETQYF.

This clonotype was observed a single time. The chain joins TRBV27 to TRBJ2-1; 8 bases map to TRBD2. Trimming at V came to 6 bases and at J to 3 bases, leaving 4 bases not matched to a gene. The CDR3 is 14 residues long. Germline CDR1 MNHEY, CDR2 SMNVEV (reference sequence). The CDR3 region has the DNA TGTGCCAGCAGCCCAACTAGCGGCTACAATGAGCAGTTCTTC. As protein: CASSPTSGYNEQFF.

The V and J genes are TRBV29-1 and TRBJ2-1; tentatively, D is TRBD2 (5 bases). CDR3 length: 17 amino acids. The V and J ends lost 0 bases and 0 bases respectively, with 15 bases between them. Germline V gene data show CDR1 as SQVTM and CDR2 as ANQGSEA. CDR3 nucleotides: TGCAGCGTTGAAGATCAGGCGAGGGCGGTCTCCTACAATGAGCAGTTCTTC. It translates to CSVEDQARAVSYNEQFF.

The CDR3 DNA reads TGTGCCAGTCACGGGGGTAGCGGATTCTCTCTCTATAGCAATCAGCCCCAGCATTTT. It specifies CASHGGSGFSLYSNQPQHF. The J gene is TRBJ1-5, the V gene TRBV19; weak D call: TRBD1 (5 bases). V lost 8 bases and J lost 0, with 26 bases in between. The CDR3 runs 19 residues. Germline V CDR1 and CDR2: LNHDA, SQIVND (reference sequence).

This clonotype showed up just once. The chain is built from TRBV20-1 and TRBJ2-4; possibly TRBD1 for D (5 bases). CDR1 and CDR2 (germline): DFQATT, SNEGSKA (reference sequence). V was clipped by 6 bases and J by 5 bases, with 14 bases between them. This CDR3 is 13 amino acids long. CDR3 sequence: CSATQGEENIQYF. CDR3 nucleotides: TGCAGTGCCACGCAGGGTGAAGAAAACATTCAGTACTTC.

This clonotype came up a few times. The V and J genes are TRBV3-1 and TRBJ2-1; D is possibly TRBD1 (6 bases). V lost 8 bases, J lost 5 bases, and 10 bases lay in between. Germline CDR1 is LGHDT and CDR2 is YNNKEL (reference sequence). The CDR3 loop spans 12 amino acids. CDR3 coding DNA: TGTGCCAGCGCCGGACAGAACAATGAGCAGTTCTTC. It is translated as CASAGQNNEQFF.

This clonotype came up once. Here the CDR3 DNA reads TGTGCCAGCACCTGGACTAACGGAGGGGAAAAACTGTTTTTT. As protein: CASTWTNGGEKLFF. The chain couples TRBV28 to TRBJ1-4; D gene uncertain. This CDR3 spans 14 amino acids. Germline loops: CDR1 MDHEN, CDR2 SYDVKM. With 7 bases removed from V and 8 bases from J, the gap between germline ends came to 17 bases.

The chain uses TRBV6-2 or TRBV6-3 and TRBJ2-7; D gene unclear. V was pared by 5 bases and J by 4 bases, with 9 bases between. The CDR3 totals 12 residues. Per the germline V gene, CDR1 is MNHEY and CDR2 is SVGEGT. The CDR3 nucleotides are TGTGCCAGCAGTCCCCACCTTTACGAGCAGTACTTC. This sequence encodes CASSPHLYEQYF.

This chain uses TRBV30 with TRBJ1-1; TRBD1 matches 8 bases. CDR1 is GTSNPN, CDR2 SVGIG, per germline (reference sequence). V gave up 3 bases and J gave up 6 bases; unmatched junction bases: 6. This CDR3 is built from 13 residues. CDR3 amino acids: CAWSRTGRAEAFF. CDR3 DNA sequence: TGTGCCTGGAGCAGGACAGGGCGAGCTGAAGCTTTCTTT.

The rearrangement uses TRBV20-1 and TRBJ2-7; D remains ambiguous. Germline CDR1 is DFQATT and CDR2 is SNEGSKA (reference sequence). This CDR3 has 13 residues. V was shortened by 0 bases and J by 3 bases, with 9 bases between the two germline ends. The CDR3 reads CSARDRASYEQYF. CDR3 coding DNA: TGCAGTGCTAGAGATAGGGCTAGCTACGAGCAGTACTTC.

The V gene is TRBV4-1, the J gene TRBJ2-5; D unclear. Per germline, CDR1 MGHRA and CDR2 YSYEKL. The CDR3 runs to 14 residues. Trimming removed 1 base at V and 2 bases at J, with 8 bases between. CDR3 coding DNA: TGCGCCAGCAGCCAAGTCGGGCAGCAAGAGACCCAGTACTTC. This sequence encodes CASSQVGQQETQYF.

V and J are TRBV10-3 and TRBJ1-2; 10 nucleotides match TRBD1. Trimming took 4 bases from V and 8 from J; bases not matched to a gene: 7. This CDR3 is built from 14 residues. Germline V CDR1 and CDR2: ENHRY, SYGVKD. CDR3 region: CAISAFDRGQGYTF. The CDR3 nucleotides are TGTGCCATCAGTGCATTCGACAGGGGGCAAGGCTACACCTTC.

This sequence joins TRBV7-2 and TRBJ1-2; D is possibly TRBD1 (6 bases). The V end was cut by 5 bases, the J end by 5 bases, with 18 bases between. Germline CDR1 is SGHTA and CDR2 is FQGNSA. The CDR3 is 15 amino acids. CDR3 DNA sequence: TGTGCCAGCAGCAACAGGGCCTTGGGGGGTTATGGCTACACCTTC. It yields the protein CASSNRALGGYGYTF.

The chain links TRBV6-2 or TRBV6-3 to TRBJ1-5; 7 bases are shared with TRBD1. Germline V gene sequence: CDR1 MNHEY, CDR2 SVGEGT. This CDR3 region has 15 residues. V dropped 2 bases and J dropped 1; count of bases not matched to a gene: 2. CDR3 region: CASSYTGQSNQPQHF. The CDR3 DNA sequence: TGTGCCAGCAGTTACACGGGACAGAGCAATCAGCCCCAGCATTTT.

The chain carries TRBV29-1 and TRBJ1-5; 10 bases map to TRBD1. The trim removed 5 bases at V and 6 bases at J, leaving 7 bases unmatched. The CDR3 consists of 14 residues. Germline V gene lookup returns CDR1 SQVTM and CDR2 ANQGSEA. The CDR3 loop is CSVSGQGVGQPQHF. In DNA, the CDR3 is TGCAGCGTTTCCGGACAGGGGGTCGGTCAGCCCCAGCATTTT.